The T cell receptor (beta chain) described here comes from a study of T cell repertoires in cytomegalovirus infection. Germline loops: CDR1 LNHDA, CDR2 SQIVND (reference sequence). This CDR3 has 15 amino acids. V trimming: 4 bases; J trimming: 5 bases; junction bases outside the gene matches: 10. TCRdb re-derived calls from the reads in MiXCR, one entry per CDR3 protein. The sample carries 550,000 to 850,000 distinct CDR3 sequences, roughly 33% recorded once. This clonotype was seen a few times. Antigen unknown. The TCR originated in a human donor in good health (CMV status not recorded). Some clones in this sample may be carry-over from other donors' samples. The material was cultured PBMCs, obtained from culture after CMV antigen stimulation. The chain links TRBV19 to TRBJ2-7, with 8 bases aligning to TRBD1. The CDR3 is CASSRTDRVLNEQYF. The CDR3 region has the DNA TGTGCCAGTAGTAGGACGGACAGGGTGTTGAACGAGCAGTACTTC. Using reference TRBV19 and TRBJ2-7 for the parts outside the CDR3, the full variable domain is DGGITQSPKYLFRKEGQNVTLSCEQNLNHDAMYWYRQDPGQGLRLIYYSQIVNDFQKGDIAEGYSVSREKKESFPLTVTSAQKNPTAFYLCASSRTDRVLNEQYFGPGTRLTVT.